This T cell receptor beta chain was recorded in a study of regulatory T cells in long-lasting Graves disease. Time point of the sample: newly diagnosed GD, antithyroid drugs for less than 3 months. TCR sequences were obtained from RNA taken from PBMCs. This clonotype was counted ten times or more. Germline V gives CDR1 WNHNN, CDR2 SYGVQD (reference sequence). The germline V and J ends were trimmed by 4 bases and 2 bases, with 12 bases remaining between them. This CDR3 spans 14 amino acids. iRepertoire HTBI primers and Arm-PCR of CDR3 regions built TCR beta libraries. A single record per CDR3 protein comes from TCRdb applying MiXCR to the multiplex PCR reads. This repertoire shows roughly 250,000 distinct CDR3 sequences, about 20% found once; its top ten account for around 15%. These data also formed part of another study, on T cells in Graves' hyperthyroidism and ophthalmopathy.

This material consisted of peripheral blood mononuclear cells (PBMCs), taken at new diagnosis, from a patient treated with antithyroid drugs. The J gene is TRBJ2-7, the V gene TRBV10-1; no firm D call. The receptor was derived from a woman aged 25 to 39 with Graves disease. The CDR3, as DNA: TGCGCCAGCAGTGCTGGAGCACCTCCCTACGAGCAGTACTTC. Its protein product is CASSAGAPPYEQYF.